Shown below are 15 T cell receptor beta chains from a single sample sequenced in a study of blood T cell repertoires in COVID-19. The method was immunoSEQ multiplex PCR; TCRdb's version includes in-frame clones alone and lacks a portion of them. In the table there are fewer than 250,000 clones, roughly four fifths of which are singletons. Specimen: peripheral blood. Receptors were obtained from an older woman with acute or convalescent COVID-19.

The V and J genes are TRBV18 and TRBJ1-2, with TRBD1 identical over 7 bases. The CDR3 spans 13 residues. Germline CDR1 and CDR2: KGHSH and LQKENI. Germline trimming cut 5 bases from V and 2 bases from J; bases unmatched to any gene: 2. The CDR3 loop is CASSSDRNYGYTF. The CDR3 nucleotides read TGTGCCAGCTCATCGGACAGGAACTATGGCTACACCTTC.

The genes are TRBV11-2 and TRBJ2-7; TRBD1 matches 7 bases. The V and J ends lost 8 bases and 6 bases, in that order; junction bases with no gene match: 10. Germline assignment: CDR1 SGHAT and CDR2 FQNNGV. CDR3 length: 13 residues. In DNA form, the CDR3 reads TGTGCCAGCGCACCCCCGACAGGGTCCGAGCAGTACTTC. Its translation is CASAPPTGSEQYF. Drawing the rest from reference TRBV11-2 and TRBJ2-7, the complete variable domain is EAGVAQSPRYKIIEKRQSVAFWCNPISGHATLYWYQQILGQGPKLLIQFQNNGVVDDSQLPKDRFSAERLKGVDSTLKIQPAKLEDSAVYLCASAPPTGSEQYFGPGTRLTVT.

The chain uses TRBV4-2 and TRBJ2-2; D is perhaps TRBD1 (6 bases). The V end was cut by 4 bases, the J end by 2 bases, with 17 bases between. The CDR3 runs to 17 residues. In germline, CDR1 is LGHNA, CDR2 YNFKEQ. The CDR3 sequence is CASSPQGPPGNTGELFF. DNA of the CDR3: TGTGCCAGCAGCCCACAGGGCCCACCGGGCAACACCGGGGAGCTGTTTTTT.

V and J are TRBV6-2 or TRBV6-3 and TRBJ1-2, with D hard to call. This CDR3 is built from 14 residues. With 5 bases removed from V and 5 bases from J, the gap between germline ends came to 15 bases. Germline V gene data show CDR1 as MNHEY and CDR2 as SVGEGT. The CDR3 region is CASSPQRAGYGYTF. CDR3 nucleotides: TGTGCCAGCAGTCCCCAGCGGGCTGGGTATGGCTACACCTTC.

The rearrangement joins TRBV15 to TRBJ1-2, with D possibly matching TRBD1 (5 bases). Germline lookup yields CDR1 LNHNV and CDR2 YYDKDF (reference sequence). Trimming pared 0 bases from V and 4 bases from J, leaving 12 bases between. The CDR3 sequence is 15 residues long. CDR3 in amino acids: CATSRDPQGVYGYTF. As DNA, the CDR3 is TGTGCCACCAGCAGAGATCCCCAGGGCGTCTATGGCTACACCTTC.

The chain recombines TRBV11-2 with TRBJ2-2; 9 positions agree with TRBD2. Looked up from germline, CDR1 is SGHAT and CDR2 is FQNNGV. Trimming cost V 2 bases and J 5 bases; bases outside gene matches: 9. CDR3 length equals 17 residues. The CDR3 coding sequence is TGTGCCAGCAGCTTATACCCAGCGGGGGGCCGTACCGGGGAGCTGTTTTTT. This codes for CASSLYPAGGRTGELFF.

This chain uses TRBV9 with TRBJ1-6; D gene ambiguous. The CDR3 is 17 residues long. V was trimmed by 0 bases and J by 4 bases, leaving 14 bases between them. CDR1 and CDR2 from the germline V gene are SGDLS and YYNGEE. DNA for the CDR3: TGTGCCAGCAGCGTAGCGCCGGTCGGTGCTTATAATTCACCCCTCCACTTT. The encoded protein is CASSVAPVGAYNSPLHF.

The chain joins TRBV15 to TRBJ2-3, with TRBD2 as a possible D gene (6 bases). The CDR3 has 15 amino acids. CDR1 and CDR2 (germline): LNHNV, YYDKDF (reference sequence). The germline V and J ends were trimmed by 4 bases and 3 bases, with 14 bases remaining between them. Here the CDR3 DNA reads TGTGCCACCAGCATTGGGGGAGGAGGGACAGATACGCAGTATTTT. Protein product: CATSIGGGGTDTQYF.

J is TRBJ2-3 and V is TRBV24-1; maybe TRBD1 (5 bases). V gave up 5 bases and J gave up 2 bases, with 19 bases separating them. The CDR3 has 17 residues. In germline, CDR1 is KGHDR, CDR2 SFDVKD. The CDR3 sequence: CATSARLTGYLTDTQYF. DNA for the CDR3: TGTGCCACCAGTGCTCGTCTCACAGGCTATCTCACAGATACGCAGTATTTT.

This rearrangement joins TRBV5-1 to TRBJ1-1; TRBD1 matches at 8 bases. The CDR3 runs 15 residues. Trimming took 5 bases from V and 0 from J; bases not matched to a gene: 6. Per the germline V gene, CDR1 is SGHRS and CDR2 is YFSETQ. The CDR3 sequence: CASSMTGALNTEAFF. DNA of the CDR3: TGCGCCAGCAGTATGACAGGGGCCTTGAACACTGAAGCTTTCTTT. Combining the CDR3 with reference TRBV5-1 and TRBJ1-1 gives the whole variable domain KAGVTQTPRYLIKTRGQQVTLSCSPISGHRSVSWYQQTPGQGLQFLFEYFSETQRNKGNFPGRFSGRQFSNSRSEMNVSTLELGDSALYLCASSMTGALNTEAFFGQGTRLTVV.

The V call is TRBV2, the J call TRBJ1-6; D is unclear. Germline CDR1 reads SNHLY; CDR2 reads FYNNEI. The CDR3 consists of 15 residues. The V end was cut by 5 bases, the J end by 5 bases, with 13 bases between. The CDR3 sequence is CASSNAEPDNSPLHF. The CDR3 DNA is TGTGCCAGCAGTAACGCGGAGCCCGATAATTCACCCCTCCACTTT.

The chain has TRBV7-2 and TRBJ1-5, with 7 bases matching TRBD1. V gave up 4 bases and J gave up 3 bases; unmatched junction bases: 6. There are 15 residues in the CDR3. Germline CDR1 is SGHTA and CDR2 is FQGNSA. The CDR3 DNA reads TGTGCCAGCAGCTCCGGGACAGCCTACAATCAGCCCCAGCATTTT. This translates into CASSSGTAYNQPQHF.

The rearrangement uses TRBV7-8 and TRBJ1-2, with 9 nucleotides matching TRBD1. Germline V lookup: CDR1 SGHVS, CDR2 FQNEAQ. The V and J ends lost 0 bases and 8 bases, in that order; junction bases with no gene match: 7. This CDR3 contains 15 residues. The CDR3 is CASSLAGSTGGGYTF. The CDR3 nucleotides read TGTGCCAGCAGCTTAGCGGGGTCGACAGGGGGAGGCTACACCTTC.

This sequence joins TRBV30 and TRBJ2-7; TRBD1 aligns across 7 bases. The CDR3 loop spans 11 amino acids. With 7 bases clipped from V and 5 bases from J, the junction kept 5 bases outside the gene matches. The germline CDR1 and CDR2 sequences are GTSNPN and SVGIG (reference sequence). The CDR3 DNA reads TGTGCCTTTGACAGGGTAAACGAGCAGTACTTC. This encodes CAFDRVNEQYF.

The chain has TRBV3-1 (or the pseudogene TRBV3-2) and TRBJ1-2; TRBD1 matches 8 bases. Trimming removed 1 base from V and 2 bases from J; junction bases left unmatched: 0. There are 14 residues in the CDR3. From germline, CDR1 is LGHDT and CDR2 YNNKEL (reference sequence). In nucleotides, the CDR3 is TGTGCCAGCAGCCAAGGGACAGGGAACTATGGCTACACCTTC. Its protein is CASSQGTGNYGYTF.